Presented here are 29 T cell receptor beta chains from one specimen sequenced in a study of T cell repertoires in aging, cancer and after chemotherapy (dated by TCRdb to the late 2010s). Sequencing was carried out with an Illumina MiSeq. Multiplex touch-down PCR with a mixed TRB-A/B primer pool was used to amplify rearranged TRB sequences covering the V, D and J segments. TCRdb cleaned the public reads at Q25 with fastp, built clones with MiXCR and kept in-frame beta chains. Under each unique CDR3 protein, matching rows form one entry showing the most common genes and DNA. The sample table holds more than 2,000 distinct CDR3 sequences, of which roughly 42% were seen once. Around 40% of the sample is taken by the ten largest. TCR beta rearrangements were amplified from genomic DNA isolated from peripheral blood, not from sorted cells or RNA. Sequencing used blood. All receptors come from a human donor with a solid tumor.

The chain is built from TRBV7-2 and TRBJ2-7, with TRBD1 matching over 9 bases. The V and J ends lost 5 bases and 7 bases, in that order; junction bases with no gene match: 6. CDR1 and CDR2 from the germline V gene are SGHTA and FQGNSA. This CDR3 spans 13 amino acids. This CDR3 reads CASSPDRGREQYF. In DNA form, the CDR3 reads TGTGCCAGCAGCCCGGACAGGGGTCGGGAGCAGTACTTC.

The chain combines TRBV7-9 with TRBJ2-7, with a possible D match to TRBD2 (6 bases). Germline lookup yields CDR1 SEHNR and CDR2 FQNEAQ (reference sequence). This CDR3 has 13 amino acids. Trimming left V 2 bases short and J 5 bases short, with 10 bases between. This CDR3 is CASSLLGTDEQYF. Written as DNA, the CDR3 is TGTGCCAGCAGCTTACTAGGGACTGACGAGCAGTACTTC.

CDR3 in DNA: TGTGCCAGCAGCTTAGGGGACAGTCGACACACTGAAGCTTTCTTT. This codes for CASSLGDSRHTEAFF. The chain carries TRBV7-2 and TRBJ1-1; TRBD1 matches at 7 bases. In germline, CDR1 is SGHTA, CDR2 FQGNSA. The CDR3 contains 15 residues. Unmatched junction bases numbered 5, after V lost 1 base and J lost 3 bases.

This clonotype showed up just a few times. At one end, the junction sequence differs from germline, possibly due to a read error. The V gene is TRBV7-2, the J gene TRBJ2-1; possibly TRBD2 for D (5 bases). Germline CDR1 is SGHTA and CDR2 is FQGNSA. There are 14 residues in the CDR3. The CDR3 loop is CASRQGLAYYEQFF. CDR3 DNA: TGTGCCAGCAGACAAGGCCTAGCCTACTATGAGCAGTTCTTC.

The chain uses TRBV11-2 and TRBJ1-4; D call uncertain. V gave up 6 bases and J gave up 5 bases, with 22 bases separating them. The CDR3 has 17 amino acids. CDR1 and CDR2 (germline): SGHAT, FQNNGV. DNA for the CDR3: TGTGCCAGCAGGAGGACGCGATCCCGTGCCTTAAATGAAAAACTGTTTTTT. Translation: CASRRTRSRALNEKLFF. Complete variable domain (other parts from reference TRBV11-2 and TRBJ1-4): EAGVAQSPRYKIIEKRQSVAFWCNPISGHATLYWYQQILGQGPKLLIQFQNNGVVDDSQLPKDRFSAERLKGVDSTLKIQPAKLEDSAVYLCASRRTRSRALNEKLFFGSGTQLSVL.

The chain combines TRBV6-6 with TRBJ1-1; D is unclear. The V and J ends lost 6 bases and 10 bases respectively, with 12 bases between them. CDR1 MNHNY and CDR2 SVGAGI come from the germline V gene (reference sequence). CDR3 length: 11 residues. This chain's CDR3 is CASSLDGGAFF. CDR3 bases: TGTGCCAGCAGCTTAGACGGTGGAGCTTTCTTT.

This clonotype was counted a few times. The chain links TRBV7-2 to TRBJ2-2; D possibly corresponds to TRBD1 (6 bases). The CDR3 is made up of 15 amino acids. Germline values: CDR1 SGHTA, CDR2 FQGNSA. Trimming stripped 6 bases from V and 0 bases from J, with 11 bases between. In DNA, the CDR3 is TGTGCCAGCAGGGCCGGGACATCGAACACCGGGGAGCTGTTTTTT. Translating gives CASRAGTSNTGELFF.

The rearrangement joins TRBV7-2 to TRBJ1-1, with 11 positions matching TRBD1. Germline trimming cut 3 bases from V and 5 bases from J; bases unmatched to any gene: 8. The CDR3 contains 16 residues. Germline V gene sequence: CDR1 SGHTA, CDR2 FQGNSA. The CDR3 DNA follows: TGTGCCAGCAGCTTGAGTCCAGGACAGGGGGCGACTGAAGCTTTCTTT. It is translated as CASSLSPGQGATEAFF.

The genes are TRBV11-3 and TRBJ2-1, with 8 bases identical to TRBD1. V gave up 4 bases and J gave up 1 base; unmatched junction bases: 3. The CDR3 sequence is 15 residues long. Germline-derived CDR1 and CDR2 are SGHNT and YENEEA. The CDR3 loop is CASSSRQGSYNEQFF. The CDR3 coding sequence is TGTGCCAGCAGCTCTCGACAGGGGTCCTACAATGAGCAGTTCTTC. The whole variable domain, filled in from reference TRBV11-3 and TRBJ2-1, reads EAGVVQSPRYKIIEKKQPVAFWCNPISGHNTLYWYLQNLGQGPELLIRYENEEAVDDSQLPKDRFSAERLKGVDSTLKIQPAELGDSAVYLCASSSRQGSYNEQFFGPGTRLTVL.

The genes are TRBV20-1 and TRBJ1-2, with TRBD1 identical over 9 bases. Looked up from germline, CDR1 is DFQATT and CDR2 is SNEGSKA (reference sequence). J lost 1 base, V lost 6 bases, and 9 bases had no gene match. This CDR3 is built from 15 residues. CDR3 residues: CSAKPRDRDNYGYTF. The CDR3 DNA reads as TGCAGTGCAAAACCCCGGGACAGGGATAACTATGGCTACACCTTC.

By sample share, this clonotype is large. The chain is built from TRBV12-3 or TRBV12-4 and TRBJ2-7, with TRBD1 as a possible D gene (6 bases). This CDR3 spans 13 amino acids. V lost 4 bases, J lost 7 bases, and 14 bases lay in between. CDR3 loop: CASSSDSSWEQYF. CDR3 coding DNA: TGTGCCAGCAGTTCGGACAGCAGTTGGGAGCAGTACTTC.

The V gene is TRBV6-6, the J gene TRBJ2-5, with TRBD2 matching over 15 bases. The CDR3 covers 15 residues. With 6 bases clipped from V and 5 bases from J, the junction kept 4 bases outside the gene matches. Germline V gene lookup returns CDR1 MNHNY and CDR2 SVGAGI (reference sequence). The CDR3 loop reads CASSRTSGRAETQYF. The CDR3 DNA sequence: TGTGCCAGCAGCCGGACTAGCGGGAGGGCCGAGACCCAGTACTTC.

V is TRBV20-1 and J is TRBJ1-1; no reliable D call. Germline loops: CDR1 DFQATT, CDR2 SNEGSKA (reference sequence). Trimming pared 1 base from V and 9 bases from J, leaving 15 bases between. The CDR3 extends over 13 amino acids. CDR3 in DNA: TGCAGTGCTAGAGCCGTTGGCAGCGGGAAAGCTTTCTTT. Encoded protein: CSARAVGSGKAFF.

This clonotype is categorized as large (0.1 to 1%). The J gene is TRBJ1-2, the V gene TRBV30; TRBD1 agrees at 7 bases. The germline V gene has CDR1 GTSNPN and CDR2 SVGIG (reference sequence). J lost 5 bases, V lost 2 bases, and 5 bases had no gene match. The CDR3 loop spans 13 amino acids. The CDR3 loop reads CAWSRTGPYGYTF. CDR3 nucleotide sequence: TGTGCCTGGAGTCGGACAGGTCCTTATGGCTACACCTTC.

A single count supports this clonotype. The rearrangement joins TRBV19 to TRBJ2-2; perhaps D is TRBD1 or TRBD2 (5 bases each). Germline V gene data show CDR1 as LNHDA and CDR2 as SQIVND (reference sequence). V lost 4 bases and J lost 2, with 5 bases in between. The CDR3 covers 13 residues. The CDR3 region is CASSRDNTGELFF. The DNA for the CDR3 is TGTGCCAGTAGTAGGGACAACACCGGGGAGCTGTTTTTT.

The gene calls are TRBV6-1 and TRBJ1-2; TRBD1 matches at 7 bases. This CDR3 has 18 residues. The trim removed 7 bases at V and 2 bases at J, leaving 19 bases unmatched. Per the germline V gene, CDR1 is MNHNS and CDR2 is SASEGT. The CDR3 DNA reads TGTGCCAGCAAGCCGTTCTCTGGGAAGGGGGCGACCAACTATGGCTACACCTTC. This encodes CASKPFSGKGATNYGYTF.

Only a few counts were recorded for this clonotype. Since the CDR3 does not end with the conserved phenylalanine or tryptophan, this likely comes from a read error. Because the CDR3's place on the DNA is in doubt, the DNA is left out and the CDR3 is given as listed by TCRdb. This rearrangement joins TRBV6-5 to TRBJ1-2. Germline V CDR1 and CDR2: MNHEY, SVGAGI. The CDR3 is 12 amino acids in total, end residues counted. CDR3 protein: CASSEDGLTAPL.

The chain employs TRBV12-3 or TRBV12-4 and TRBJ1-2; unclear D gene. Trimming left V 1 base short and J 1 base short, with 7 bases between. The CDR3 sequence is 14 residues long. The CDR3 nucleotides are TGTGCCAGCAGTTTAGGCCCAATTAACTATGGCTACACCTTC. This codes for CASSLGPINYGYTF.

The chain uses TRBV6-1 and TRBJ2-7, with 8 positions matching TRBD1. CDR3 length: 14 residues. J lost 5 bases, V lost 6 bases, and 9 bases had no gene match. Per the germline V gene, CDR1 is MNHNS and CDR2 is SASEGT. CDR3 residues: CASSTGQDLNEQYF. The DNA of the CDR3 is TGTGCCAGCAGCACGGGACAGGACTTAAACGAGCAGTACTTC.

By share of the sample, this clonotype is large (0.1 to 1%). V is TRBV19 and J is TRBJ2-5; D is uncertain. This CDR3 spans 14 amino acids. V gave up 0 bases and J gave up 2 bases, with 7 bases separating them. Germline CDR1 and CDR2: LNHDA and SQIVND (reference sequence). The CDR3 is CASSIDLVQETQYF. DNA for the CDR3: TGTGCCAGTAGTATAGATCTAGTTCAAGAGACCCAGTACTTC.

This clonotype came up once. This chain joins TRBV9 and TRBJ2-2, with TRBD1 identical over 9 bases. CDR1 and CDR2 from the germline V gene are SGDLS and YYNGEE. V was clipped by 4 bases and J by 1 base; unmatched bases: 8. The CDR3 totals 17 residues. In DNA form, the CDR3 reads TGTGCCAGCAGCACCCGGGACAGGGTATGGAACACCGGGGAGCTGTTTTTT. Protein sequence: CASSTRDRVWNTGELFF.

The V and J genes are TRBV4-1 and TRBJ2-7; tentatively, D is TRBD1 (6 bases). This CDR3 is 15 amino acids long. The germline gives CDR1 MGHRA, CDR2 YSYEKL. The V gene lost 1 base and the J gene lost 7 bases, with 17 bases spanning the gap. The CDR3 sequence is CASSQAVTGPREQYF. CDR3 nucleotide sequence: TGCGCCAGCAGCCAAGCTGTTACAGGGCCTAGGGAGCAGTACTTC.

This chain links TRBV10-1 with TRBJ1-3; D is unclear. CDR1 WNHNN and CDR2 SYGVQD come from the germline V gene (reference sequence). The CDR3 has 14 residues. Between the trimmed V and J ends, which lost 7 bases and 0 bases, there was a span of 10 bases. DNA of the CDR3: TGCGCCAGCAAGTGGGCAACCTCTGGAAACACCATATATTTT. This gives the protein CASKWATSGNTIYF.

The J gene is TRBJ2-2, the V gene TRBV27; 10 bases match TRBD1. Germline CDR1 reads MNHEY; CDR2 reads SMNVEV (reference sequence). V dropped 5 bases and J dropped 6; count of bases not matched to a gene: 12. CDR3 size: 17 residues. CDR3: CASSRSPGQGKAGELFF. The CDR3, as DNA: TGTGCCAGCAGTCGCTCCCCGGGACAGGGGAAGGCCGGGGAGCTGTTTTTT.

This clonotype was seen once. This chain connects TRBV7-2 to TRBJ2-1; 9 nucleotides align to TRBD2. This CDR3 is 17 amino acids long. Germline assignment: CDR1 SGHTA and CDR2 FQGNSA. J was trimmed by 3 bases and V by 5 bases; bases with no gene match: 11. The chain's CDR3 is CASSPSGGRANYNEQFF. The CDR3 DNA reads as TGTGCCAGCAGCCCGAGTGGCGGGAGGGCCAACTACAATGAGCAGTTCTTC.

This clonotype appeared a single time. The rearrangement links TRBV15 to TRBJ2-1, with a possible D match to TRBD2 (5 bases). Germline V gene sequence: CDR1 LNHNV, CDR2 YYDKDF (reference sequence). The CDR3 loop spans 14 amino acids. Trimming shortened V by 3 bases and J by 5 bases, and 11 bases separated the two germline ends. The CDR3 reads CATSRSGGDNEQFF. DNA for the CDR3: TGTGCCACCAGCAGGTCTGGAGGAGACAATGAGCAGTTCTTC.

This chain joins TRBV6-2 or TRBV6-3 and TRBJ1-3; D not certain. This CDR3 region has 15 residues. Germline V lookup: CDR1 MNHEY, CDR2 SVGEGT. V was cut by 2 bases and J by 1 base, with 9 bases left in between. This chain's CDR3 is CASSYGPGSGNTIYF. For the CDR3, the DNA is TGTGCCAGCAGTTACGGGCCCGGTTCTGGAAACACCATATATTTT.

This clonotype was seen a few times. This chain uses TRBV20-1 with TRBJ2-7; TRBD2 matches 9 bases. The CDR3 is 13 amino acids. Germline V gene lookup returns CDR1 DFQATT and CDR2 SNEGSKA (reference sequence). V shed 6 bases and J 4 bases; nucleotides not matched to a gene: 7. This chain's CDR3 is CSAPGTSRYEQYF. In DNA, the CDR3 is TGCAGTGCCCCCGGGACTAGCCGTTACGAGCAGTACTTC.

The rearrangement links TRBV30 to TRBJ1-4; 11 positions match TRBD1. There are 12 residues in the CDR3. Germline assignment: CDR1 GTSNPN and CDR2 SVGIG (reference sequence). V shed 5 bases and J 7 bases; nucleotides not matched to a gene: 0. The CDR3 spells CAWGQGAEKLFF. Written as DNA, the CDR3 is TGTGCCTGGGGACAGGGGGCTGAAAAACTGTTTTTT. Variable domain in full (rest from reference TRBV30 and TRBJ1-4): SQTIHQWPATLVQPVGSPLSLECTVEGTSNPNLYWYRQAAGRGLQLLFYSVGIGQISSEVPQNLSASRPQDRQFILSSKKLLLSDSGFYLCAWGQGAEKLFFGSGTQLSVL.